The rows below give T cell receptor beta chains drawn from one sample of a study of blood T cells in healthy people across ages. TCRdb reprocessed the 5' RACE reads with MiXCR, giving one entry per CDR3 protein. The profile covers 1.5 million to 2 million distinct CDR3 sequences, with 28% appearing a single time and 6.5% to 8.5% taken by the ten largest. The specimen sequenced was blood. Receptor source: a woman in her twenties or thirties in good health. The CDR3 runs from the conserved cysteine through the conserved F or W. The D gene is left open where the match is weak. Size is stated for part of the rows, as once, few or many counts, or as a class when the clone is expanded.

>few|TRBV24-1|TRBJ2-1|TRBD1
TGTGCCACCAGTGATGGTAAGGGGGCATCCAATGAGCAGTTCTTC
CATSDGKGASNEQFF
>few|TRBV6-5|TRBJ2-5|TRBD1
TGTGCCACCCGTGACAGGGGCGCCCGAGGAGAGCAGTACTTC
CATRDRGARGEQYF
>few|TRBV7-2|TRBJ2-1|NA
TGTGCCAGCAGCTCCCAGACCCTCGACTACAATGAGCAGTTCTTC
CASSSQTLDYNEQFF
>NA|TRBV5-4|TRBJ2-7|TRBD1
TGTGCCAGCAGCTTGGACAGGGGGGTGGGCGAGCAGTACTTC
CASSLDRGVGEQYF
>NA|TRBV19|TRBJ1-5|NA
TGTGCCAGTACACCCCACAGGGCTGATAGCAATCAGCCCCAGCATTTT
CASTPHRADSNQPQHF
>NA|TRBV30|TRBJ1-4|TRBD1
TGTGCCTGGAATTCTGGACAGGGGGCAACTAACGAAAAACTGTTTTTT
CAWNSGQGATNEKLFF
>NA|TRBV2|TRBJ1-5|NA
TGTGCCAGCAGTCCAGGGGAAACTCGGCCCCAGCATTTT
CASSPGETRPQHF
>NA|TRBV30|TRBJ1-2|NA
TGTGCCTGGAGTGTATACAGAAACTATGGCCACACCTTC
CAWSVYRNYGHTF
>NA|TRBV2|TRBJ1-2|NA
TGTGCCAGCAGTAATAGAGACAGGAGTTTAGATGGCTACACCTTC
CASSNRDRSLDGYTF
>few|TRBV20-1|TRBJ2-3|TRBD2
TGCAGTGCTAGACCTAGCGGGCACACAGATACGCAGTATTTT
CSARPSGHTDTQYF
>NA|TRBV7-2|TRBJ2-5|NA
TGTGCCAGCAGCTCCTACGAGGGAGAGACCCAGTACTTC
CASSSYEGETQYF
>NA|TRBV6-5|TRBJ1-5|NA
TGTGCCGCTGGTAGGGGAGATCAGCCCCAGCATTTT
CAAGRGDQPQHF
>few|TRBV28|TRBJ1-1|NA
TGTGCCAGCAGAGACCCTGATGAAGCTTTCTTT
CASRDPDEAFF
>NA|TRBV20-1|TRBJ2-7|TRBD2
TGCAGTGCTAGGCTGACGGGACTAGCGGCTACCTACGAGCAGTACTTC
CSARLTGLAATYEQYF
>many|TRBV6-5|TRBJ2-3|NA
TGTGCCAGCATCCCGGACTGGGGCGCCAGGGGTACGCAGTATTTT
CASIPDWGARGTQYF
>many|TRBV7-2|TRBJ2-1|NA
TGTGCCAGCAGGCCCCAAGGCGGGGGCCTCGCTGAGCAGTTCTTC
CASRPQGGGLAEQFF
>few|TRBV5-8|TRBJ2-3|TRBD2
TGTGCCAGCAGCTTGGCCACGGATAGCGGGAGTTCAGATACGCAGTATTTT
CASSLATDSGSSDTQYF
>few|TRBV3-1|TRBJ2-1|TRBD1
TGTGCCAGCAGCCTGGCGGGACAGGACCGGAATGAGCAGTTCTTC
CASSLAGQDRNEQFF
>once|TRBV6-6|TRBJ2-3|TRBD1
TGTGCCAGCAGACCGGGACAGGGGGCGGCAGATACGCAGTATTTT
CASRPGQGAADTQYF
>NA|TRBV7-3|TRBJ1-5|NA
TGTGCCAGCAGCTTAACAGGGGTTCAGGGGTGGTGTGAGAGCAATCAGCCCCAGCATTTT
CASSLTGVQGWCESNQPQHF
>NA|TRBV29-1|TRBJ2-7|NA
TGCAGCGTTGACCGGGGCTTGGACGAGCAGTACTTC
CSVDRGLDEQYF
>NA|TRBV7-6|TRBJ1-4|TRBD1
TGTGCCAGCAGCTTAGGACCGGGACAGCGTGAAAAACTGTTTTTT
CASSLGPGQREKLFF
>NA|TRBV7-9|TRBJ2-5|NA
TGTGCCAGCAGCTTAGTGGGAGGTCCAGAGACCCAGTACTTC
CASSLVGGPETQYF
>NA|TRBV28|TRBJ2-7|NA
TGTGCCAGCAGTCTAGGAGGGCCAGAGACCTACGAGCAGTACTTC
CASSLGGPETYEQYF
>NA|TRBV20-1|TRBJ2-7|NA
TGCAGTGCTATAAACAGGGCCAACGAGCAGTACTTC
CSAINRANEQYF
>few|TRBV12-3/TRBV12-4|TRBJ1-1|TRBD1
TGTGCCAGCAGTGGTGGACAGGCGGTGTACACTGAAGCTTTCTTT
CASSGGQAVYTEAFF
>many|TRBV6-5|TRBJ2-7|NA
TGTGCCAGCAGTTACTCCCCCGGTCCTGGGGGAGAGCAGTACTTC
CASSYSPGPGGEQYF
>many|TRBV12-3/TRBV12-4|TRBJ2-7|NA
TGTGCCAGCAGTTTCGAGTGGGGTCAGCAGTACTTC
CASSFEWGQQYF
>NA|TRBV20-1|TRBJ1-3|NA
TGCAGTGCTAGATCCCAATACTCTGGAAACACCATATATTTT
CSARSQYSGNTIYF
>NA|TRBV4-1|TRBJ2-1|NA
TGCGCCAGCAGCCAAATCGGGGCCAACAGGGAGCAGTTCTTC
CASSQIGANREQFF
>NA|TRBV6-5|TRBJ2-2|NA
TGTGCCAGCAGTTACCGACAGACGAACACCGGGGAGCTGTTTTTT
CASSYRQTNTGELFF
>NA|TRBV7-9|TRBJ1-5|NA
TGTGCCAGCAGCTTAGTGGGGGTAGAGACCCAGCATTTT
CASSLVGVETQHF
>NA|TRBV12-5|TRBJ1-5|NA
TGTGCTAGTGGTTCCCCACCTCGGACGGGCAATCAGCCCCAGCATTTT
CASGSPPRTGNQPQHF
>few|TRBV19|TRBJ2-4|NA
TGTGCCAGTAGTTTGACAGTAAACAACCCCGGGAACATTCAGTACTTC
CASSLTVNNPGNIQYF
>few|TRBV27|TRBJ2-1|NA
TGTGCCAGCAGCTTCCTCGCAGGAGAGAGGGTGGTGAATGAGCAGTTCTTC
CASSFLAGERVVNEQFF
>NA|TRBV6-5|TRBJ1-3|NA
TGTGCCAGCAGTTACAAGGCCCGAGGAAACACCATATATTTT
CASSYKARGNTIYF
>many|TRBV12-3/TRBV12-4|TRBJ2-7|NA
TGTGCCAGCAGTCCTACTAGAAACTACGAGCAGTACTTC
CASSPTRNYEQYF
>NA|TRBV6-6|TRBJ2-3|NA
TGTGCCAGCAGTCGTAATAGTGATACGCAGTATTTT
CASSRNSDTQYF
>few|TRBV5-1|TRBJ2-7|TRBD2
TGCGCCAGCAGCTTGGTGGCGGGAGTTGGTTCCTACGAGCAGTACTTC
CASSLVAGVGSYEQYF
>few|TRBV20-1|TRBJ2-3|NA
TGCAGTGCGGGAGACAGACAGATCACAGATACGCAGTATTTT
CSAGDRQITDTQYF
>NA|TRBV18|TRBJ2-1|TRBD2
TGTGCCAGCTCACCGCTGGAGACTAGCGGGGGGGCCTTAGAGTTCTTC
CASSPLETSGGALEFF
>NA|TRBV12-3/TRBV12-4|TRBJ2-3|TRBD1
TGTGCCAGCACCTTTGTAGTTACCCGGGACAGGGACACAGATACGCAGTATTTT
CASTFVVTRDRDTDTQYF
>NA|TRBV20-1|TRBJ2-5|NA
TGCAGTGCTAGACGAAGAGGCAGGTCTGCGAGTCCCCAGTACTTC
CSARRRGRSASPQYF
>many|TRBV6-5|TRBJ1-1|NA
TGTGCCAGCAGTTACTCGGCGGCGAACACTGAAGCTTTCTTT
CASSYSAANTEAFF
>NA|TRBV5-1|TRBJ2-3|NA
TGCGCCAGCAGCGTCGAGGGGCTGGATACGCAGTATTTT
CASSVEGLDTQYF